The 13 T cell receptor beta chains below come from one sample, sequenced in a study of blood T cell repertoires in COVID-19. TCRdb's table, derived via immunoSEQ multiplex PCR, lists solely in-frame clones and lacks some. Of about 200,000 clones listed, 85% to 90% are singletons. The sequenced sample consisted of PBMCs or T cells enriched from blood (not recorded which). These receptors came from a man aged 30 to 45 who had recovered from COVID-19.

This clone showed up just once. V gene TRBV6-5 combines with J gene TRBJ2-5; TRBD2 matches at 10 bases. Trimming removed 6 bases from V and 0 bases from J; junction bases left unmatched: 4. The CDR3 consists of 15 residues. In germline, CDR1 is MNHEY, CDR2 SVGAGI. The CDR3: CASRKRGGDQETQYF. CDR3 bases: TGTGCCAGCAGAAAGCGGGGGGGCGACCAAGAGACCCAGTACTTC.

CDR3 DNA: TGTGCCAGCAGCTTCCGACAGAGTGACACTGAAGCTTTCTTT. Translating gives CASSFRQSDTEAFF. V and J are TRBV11-2 and TRBJ1-1; TRBD1 is a possible D gene (5 bases). Germline V lookup: CDR1 SGHAT, CDR2 FQNNGV. V lost 3 bases to trimming and J lost 3 bases, with 11 bases between them. This CDR3 contains 14 residues.

This clone came up a few times. Other DNA sequences in the same sample also yield this CDR3. The genes are TRBV14 and TRBJ1-2; 8 positions agree with TRBD1. Germline loops: CDR1 SGHDN, CDR2 FVKESK. Losses at the gene ends were 1 base for V and 5 bases for J; bases not matched to a gene: 3. The CDR3 totals 14 residues. DNA of the CDR3: TGTGCCAGCAGCCAAGGGACAGGGCCTTATGGCTACACCTTC. This encodes CASSQGTGPYGYTF.

The J gene is TRBJ1-6, the V gene TRBV27; 9 nucleotides align to TRBD1. J gave up 8 bases and V 5 bases, and 10 bases lay outside the gene matches. This CDR3 comprises 16 residues. Per germline, CDR1 MNHEY and CDR2 SMNVEV (reference sequence). CDR3 in amino acids: CASSATGGPWDSPLHF. The CDR3 nucleotides read TGTGCCAGCAGTGCGACAGGGGGGCCGTGGGATTCACCCCTCCACTTT.

The chain is built from TRBV28 and TRBJ2-1, with 10 bases lining up with TRBD2. Trimming at V came to 8 bases and at J to 5 bases, leaving 6 bases not matched to a gene. The germline gives CDR1 MDHEN, CDR2 SYDVKM. The CDR3 has 14 residues. Here the CDR3 reads CASLRTSGNNEQFF. CDR3 sequence (DNA): TGTGCCAGCCTAAGGACTAGCGGAAACAATGAGCAGTTCTTC.

The chain joins TRBV4-2 to TRBJ2-3; 14 positions match TRBD2. V gave up 1 base and J gave up 0 bases; unmatched junction bases: 6. The CDR3 consists of 19 residues. CDR1 and CDR2 (germline): LGHNA, YNFKEQ. The CDR3 region is CASSQGGLAGVFSTDTQYF. Here the CDR3 DNA reads TGTGCCAGCAGCCAAGGGGGACTAGCGGGGGTCTTTAGCACAGATACGCAGTATTTT.

This chain connects TRBV3-1 (or the pseudogene TRBV3-2) to TRBJ2-3; 11 positions agree with TRBD2. The CDR3 runs 16 residues. J gave up 0 bases and V 5 bases, and 4 bases lay outside the gene matches. Germline values: CDR1 LGHDT, CDR2 YNNKEL (reference sequence). Here the CDR3 reads CASSLRTSGSTDTQYF. In DNA form, the CDR3 reads TGTGCCAGCAGCTTGCGGACTAGCGGGAGCACAGATACGCAGTATTTT.

The gene calls are TRBV7-6 and TRBJ1-2; TRBD1 is a possible D gene (6 bases). Looked up from germline, CDR1 is SGHVS and CDR2 is FNYEAQ. Trimming removed 3 bases from V and 6 bases from J, with 17 bases in between. This CDR3 spans 15 amino acids. The CDR3 loop reads CASSFGQGQGNGYTF. CDR3 coding DNA: TGTGCCAGCAGCTTCGGCCAGGGGCAGGGGAATGGCTACACCTTC.

Concerning this clone itself: Other DNA sequences of this sample code for an identical CDR3. J is TRBJ2-1 and V is TRBV28, with D possibly matching TRBD1 (6 bases). CDR3 size: 14 residues. The V gene's germline CDR1 is MDHEN and CDR2 SYDVKM. Trimming removed 5 bases from V and 4 bases from J, with 12 bases in between. CDR3 sequence reads: CASSPYRDYNEQFF. CDR3 nucleotide sequence: TGTGCCAGCAGTCCATACAGGGATTACAATGAGCAGTTCTTC.

CDR3 protein: CASSLAGEGVGNEQFF. The CDR3 DNA is TGTGCCAGCAGCTTAGCAGGGGAAGGGGTGGGCAATGAGCAGTTCTTC. The rearrangement links TRBV7-6 to TRBJ2-1; D perhaps matches TRBD1 (5 bases). Trimming took 0 bases from V and 6 from J, leaving 15 bases between them. The V gene's germline CDR1 is SGHVS and CDR2 FNYEAQ. The CDR3 sequence is 16 residues long.

This clone was seen repeatedly, ten times or more. V gene TRBV6-1 combines with J gene TRBJ2-5, with D possibly TRBD1 on 6 matching bases. This CDR3 is 14 amino acids long. Looked up from germline, CDR1 is MNHNS and CDR2 is SASEGT. Trimming took 3 bases from V and 7 from J, leaving 15 bases between them. Here the CDR3 DNA reads TGTGCCAGCAGTGACAACTGGGCCAGGGGGACCCAGTACTTC. Amino acids: CASSDNWARGTQYF.

J is TRBJ1-4 and V is TRBV12-3 or TRBV12-4; weak D call: TRBD1 (5 bases). The V end was cut by 7 bases, the J end by 4 bases, with 10 bases between. CDR3 length: 13 residues. CDR3 in DNA: TGTGCCAGCACCAGTGACAGTAATGAAAAACTGTTTTTT. Protein product: CASTSDSNEKLFF.

The rearrangement uses TRBV5-1 and TRBJ2-7; 12 bases map to TRBD2. The CDR3 covers 16 residues. The germline V gene encodes CDR1 SGHRS and CDR2 YFSETQ. Trimming cost V 5 bases and J 5 bases; bases outside gene matches: 11. CDR3 nucleotide sequence: TGCGCCAGCAGTTCCAAACTAGCGGGAGGTTTCCACGAGCAGTACTTC. Amino acids: CASSSKLAGGFHEQYF.